This T cell receptor (beta chain) was obtained from a study of blood T cell repertoires in COVID-19. CDR1 and CDR2 from the germline V gene are MDHEN and SYDVKM. This CDR3 region has 16 residues. V shed 7 bases and J 4 bases; nucleotides not matched to a gene: 15. Generated by immunoSEQ multiplex PCR, the TCRdb table keeps only in-frame clones and is missing some. The table shows roughly 300,000 clones, with under 95% occurring only once. Self-reported history from a screening survey and questionnaire set each donor's cohort. Recovered status applied to Cohort 3 donors who had two consecutive negative PCRs. It also applied to those with clearance or with symptom resolution.

The sample taken for sequencing was PBMCs or T cells enriched from blood (not recorded which). The V call is TRBV28, the J call TRBJ1-2; 7 bases are a match to TRBD1. This TCR came from a woman aged 25 to 39 who had recovered from COVID-19. As DNA, the CDR3 is TGTGCCAGCACCACCCCCTGGGTTGGGACAGCCTATGGCTACACCTTC. It translates to CASTTPWVGTAYGYTF.